This T cell receptor (beta chain) was recorded in a study of cytomegalovirus exposure and HLA in healthy donors. Study findings and constraints: Some V segments could not be told apart, so they were left out, TRBV6-2 and TRBV6-3 among them.

Notes on this clone: Its antigen is unknown.

CDR1 is SGHTA, CDR2 FQGTGA, per germline. V was clipped by 3 bases and J by 3 bases; unmatched bases: 3. This CDR3 is built from 16 residues. 13 Jbeta primers and 60 Vbeta primers were used for the PCR. Clones were read by immunoSEQ multiplex PCR, and TCRdb kept only the in-frame ones, dropping some. The sample has approximately 90,000 clones; 76% are singletons. The chain joins TRBV7-3 to TRBJ2-3; 13 nucleotides align to TRBD2. The receptor's source is a male donor in good health and CMV-seronegative. Sequenced material: PBMCs. Here the CDR3 DNA reads TGTGCCAGCAGCTTGGGACTAGCGGGGCGGACAGATACGCAGTATTTT. Translated: CASSLGLAGRTDTQYF.